These 21 T cell receptor beta chains share one sample of origin, sequenced in a study of T-cell memory formation after mild COVID-19. Using its own MiXCR run on the 5' RACE reads, TCRdb lists one record per CDR3 protein. This sample carries about 540,000 distinct CDR3 sequences, roughly 22% of them seen once, and the ten largest clones take around 12%. Sequenced sample: PBMCs or a T cell subset sorted from them (not recorded which). Every receptor here comes from an adult woman who had mild COVID-19 (a few samples of this study predate the infection). Cell type and time point are not known.

The genes are TRBV10-3 and TRBJ2-1, with 10 bases lining up with TRBD1. Germline loops: CDR1 ENHRY, CDR2 SYGVKD. CDR3 size: 16 residues. The V gene end was trimmed by 0 bases and the J gene end by 3 bases; junction bases not matched to a gene: 2. The CDR3 region has the DNA TGTGCCATCAGTGAGTCTGGGACAGGGGTCTACAATGAGCAGTTCTTC. Translating it yields CAISESGTGVYNEQFF.

The chain uses TRBV6-6 and TRBJ2-2; no definite D call. This CDR3 is 15 amino acids long. Trimming took 0 bases from V and 6 from J, leaving 11 bases between them. Per the germline V gene, CDR1 is MNHNY and CDR2 is SVGAGI (reference sequence). CDR3 amino acids: CASSYSGPAAGELFF. For the CDR3, the DNA is TGTGCCAGCAGTTACTCGGGCCCGGCCGCCGGGGAGCTGTTTTTT.

This clonotype has a handful of counts. The chain combines TRBV12-3 or TRBV12-4 with TRBJ2-1; 8 nucleotides align to TRBD2. The CDR3 is 14 residues long. The V gene end was trimmed by 0 bases and the J gene end by 9 bases; junction bases not matched to a gene: 4. The CDR3: CASSLAREVGEQFF. Here the CDR3 DNA reads TGTGCCAGCAGTTTAGCGCGGGAGGTAGGTGAGCAGTTCTTC.

This clonotype appeared a few times. This chain connects TRBV20-1 to TRBJ2-1; D not resolved. Germline V CDR1 and CDR2: DFQATT, SNEGSKA (reference sequence). The CDR3 has 15 amino acids. Trimming took off 2 bases at V and 12 bases at J, with 23 bases between the two ends. For the CDR3, the DNA is TGCAGTGCTAGAATTGCCCTAGAATTGTCCAGAGGGCAGTTCTTC. Its protein product is CSARIALELSRGQFF.

The chain has TRBV20-1 and TRBJ1-4; D gene uncertain. Germline CDR1 reads DFQATT; CDR2 reads SNEGSKA (reference sequence). Trimming took 1 base from V and 8 from J, leaving 17 bases between them. The CDR3 runs to 15 residues. The CDR3 here is CSARGSPGLKEKLFF. DNA for the CDR3: TGCAGTGCTAGAGGCTCGCCCGGGCTGAAAGAAAAACTGTTTTTT.

This clonotype was detected many times. The rearrangement joins TRBV20-1 to TRBJ1-5; D may be TRBD1 (5 bases). CDR1 and CDR2 (germline): DFQATT, SNEGSKA (reference sequence). The CDR3 extends over 15 amino acids. Trimming stripped 0 bases from V and 3 bases from J, with 12 bases between. CDR3 nucleotides: TGCAGTGCTAGAGATCTTGGGGGTTCCAATCAGCCCCAGCATTTT. This codes for CSARDLGGSNQPQHF.

V is TRBV5-1 and J is TRBJ2-7, with D possibly matching TRBD2 (6 bases). Germline V CDR1 and CDR2: SGHRS, YFSETQ. This CDR3 spans 15 amino acids. The V end lost 1 base, the J end lost 2 bases, and 13 bases lay between the germline ends. The CDR3, as DNA: TGCGCCAGCAGCTTGCGGCCTAGCGAGACCTACGAGCAGTACTTC. Residues: CASSLRPSETYEQYF.

This rearrangement joins TRBV10-3 to TRBJ2-4, with 7 bases that match TRBD1. Germline values: CDR1 ENHRY, CDR2 SYGVKD. This CDR3 contains 18 residues. Trimming took 1 base from V and 3 from J; bases not matched to a gene: 12. The CDR3 bases are TGTGCCATCAGTGAGTTTCCTTCCACCGGGACAGTCAAAAACATTCAGTACTTC. Protein product: CAISEFPSTGTVKNIQYF.

This clonotype was seen a few times. The CDR3 DNA reads as TGTGCCAGCAGCCGACCTAGCGGGGCCACCTACGAGCAGTACTTC. Its protein is CASSRPSGATYEQYF. The chain combines TRBV27 with TRBJ2-7, with TRBD2 matching over 9 bases. CDR1 is MNHEY, CDR2 SMNVEV, per germline (reference sequence). Trimming at V came to 6 bases and at J to 2 bases, leaving 8 bases not matched to a gene. This CDR3 has 15 residues.

This chain connects TRBV9 to TRBJ1-2, with D unclear. Germline CDR1 SGDLS, CDR2 YYNGEE. With 3 bases removed from V and 8 bases from J, the gap between germline ends came to 8 bases. The CDR3 length is 11 residues. The CDR3 nucleotides are TGTGCCAGCAGCGGCGACGAGGGCTACACCTTC. This gives the protein CASSGDEGYTF.

The chain links TRBV12-3 or TRBV12-4 to TRBJ2-3, with D hard to call. This CDR3 is 14 amino acids long. V lost 1 base, J lost 2 bases, and 7 bases lay in between. The CDR3 region is CASSLVIATDTQYF. CDR3 nucleotides: TGTGCCAGCAGTTTAGTCATTGCCACAGATACGCAGTATTTT.

This clonotype was seen more than once but under ten times. This chain joins TRBV3-1 and TRBJ2-7; D perhaps matches TRBD1 (6 bases). Trimming removed 1 base from V and 3 bases from J, with 16 bases in between. Germline lookup yields CDR1 LGHDT and CDR2 YNNKEL (reference sequence). This CDR3 region has 16 residues. The CDR3 sequence: CASSQAGTGWRYEQYF. CDR3 sequence (DNA): TGTGCCAGCAGCCAAGCCGGTACAGGGTGGCGCTACGAGCAGTACTTC.

This chain joins TRBV5-6 and TRBJ1-3; D may be TRBD1 (6 bases). The V end was cut by 4 bases, the J end by 11 bases, with 19 bases between. CDR1 and CDR2 (germline): SGHDT, YYEEEE. The CDR3 consists of 14 residues. For the CDR3, the DNA is TGTGCCAGCAGCCCGGGAGGGGGAACAATCGCCATATATTTT. This translates into CASSPGGGTIAIYF.

The genes are TRBV5-1 and TRBJ2-2; D not certain. Germline assignment: CDR1 SGHRS and CDR2 YFSETQ. With 4 bases removed from V and 3 bases from J, the gap between germline ends came to 13 bases. CDR3 length equals 15 residues. As DNA, the CDR3 is TGCGCCAGCAGCGCACGGGTCTTGGACACCGGGGAGCTGTTTTTT. It is translated as CASSARVLDTGELFF.

This clonotype was seen more than once but under ten times. This rearrangement joins TRBV7-2 to TRBJ2-7, with D perhaps matching TRBD1 (5 bases). The CDR3 has 16 residues. CDR1 is SGHTA, CDR2 FQGNSA, per germline. V shed 2 bases and J shed 6 bases, with 20 bases lying between them. The CDR3 DNA follows: TGTGCCAGCAGCTTAAGTATGGGGCCCCAGGGCCTCGAGCAGTACTTC. Protein sequence: CASSLSMGPQGLEQYF. The whole variable domain, filled in from reference TRBV7-2 and TRBJ2-7, reads GAGVSQSPSNKVTEKGKDVELRCDPISGHTALYWYRQSLGQGLEFLIYFQGNSAPDKSGLPSDRFSAERTGGSVSTLTIQRTQQEDSAVYLCASSLSMGPQGLEQYFGPGTRLTVT.

The chain has TRBV20-1 and TRBJ1-5; the D gene is possibly TRBD1 (6 bases). The germline V and J ends were trimmed by 1 base and 0 bases, with 13 bases remaining between them. The CDR3 spans 16 residues. Looked up from germline, CDR1 is DFQATT and CDR2 is SNEGSKA (reference sequence). The CDR3 spells CSARVRQDYSNQPQHF. The CDR3 DNA is TGCAGTGCTAGAGTCCGACAGGACTATAGCAATCAGCCCCAGCATTTT.

This clonotype was seen a few times. The rearrangement uses TRBV6-6 and TRBJ2-3; D is undetermined. The CDR3 runs to 16 residues. The germline V and J ends were trimmed by 5 bases and 2 bases, with 17 bases remaining between them. Germline loops: CDR1 MNHNY, CDR2 SVGAGI (reference sequence). The CDR3 DNA reads as TGTGCCAGCAGTGATAACCAACAGAGAAACACAGATACGCAGTATTTT. Its protein product is CASSDNQQRNTDTQYF.

This clonotype has just a few counts. The chain carries TRBV15 and TRBJ2-2, with 14 bases identical to TRBD2. Germline assignment: CDR1 LNHNV and CDR2 YYDKDF (reference sequence). The CDR3 spans 20 residues. V was pared by 5 bases and J by 4 bases, with 15 bases of the junction left unmatched. In DNA form, the CDR3 reads TGTGCCACCAGCTTCCGACTAGCGGGAGGGCCAATTCGCGGCACCGGGGAGCTGTTTTTT. Amino acid sequence: CATSFRLAGGPIRGTGELFF. The whole variable domain, remainder taken from reference TRBV15 and TRBJ2-2, is DAMVIQNPRYQVTQFGKPVTLSCSQTLNHNVMYWYQQKSSQAPKLLFHYYDKDFNNEADTPDNFQSRRPNTSFCFLDIRSPGLGDTAMYLCATSFRLAGGPIRGTGELFFGEGSRLTVL.

The rearrangement links TRBV7-9 to TRBJ2-7; D is uncertain. From germline, CDR1 is SEHNR and CDR2 FQNEAQ (reference sequence). The CDR3 runs 16 residues. Trimming took 5 bases from V and 4 from J, leaving 21 bases between them. Here the CDR3 reads CASSPNIRAIAYEQYF. DNA for the CDR3: TGTGCCAGCAGCCCGAACATTCGGGCTATAGCATACGAGCAGTACTTC.

This clonotype was observed a handful of times. The chain is built from TRBV7-8 and TRBJ1-2, with a weak D call TRBD1 (5 bases). V lost 3 bases to trimming and J lost 0 bases, with 11 bases between them. The CDR3 is made up of 15 amino acids. Germline CDR1 reads SGHVS; CDR2 reads FQNEAQ. The DNA for the CDR3 is TGTGCCAGCAGCTTTAAAGAGGGGACTAACTATGGCTACACCTTC. This codes for CASSFKEGTNYGYTF.

The V and J genes are TRBV12-3 or TRBV12-4 and TRBJ2-5; 7 positions agree with TRBD1. The junction had 8 bases not matched to a gene; V was cut back by 5 bases and J by 5 bases. There are 14 residues in the CDR3. CDR3 loop: CASSRAGGRETQYF. CDR3 DNA sequence: TGTGCCAGCAGTCGCGCAGGGGGTCGGGAGACCCAGTACTTC.